The 17 T cell receptor beta chains listed next were all sequenced from one sample in a study of response to subunit inactivated influenza vaccine (dated by TCRdb to the late 2010s). The library came from RT-PCR. The run used an Illumina HiSeq 2500. TCRdb ran its own pipeline on the public reads, namely fastp trimming at Q25 and MiXCR clone calling, and kept in-frame beta chains. Identical CDR3 proteins give one entry, which carries the most common genes and DNA. The sample yields some 500,000 distinct CDR3 sequences; approximately 13% were counted once. The ten largest account for around 13% of the sample. The meaning of the sample's time point label: more than 40 days after influenza vaccine administration. This sample comprised PBMCs from blood, obtained more than 35 days after vaccination. The receptors were gathered from a middle-aged man who received an inactivated influenza vaccine. Donor details come from another sample of the same person, matched by shared clones.

The chain has TRBV7-6 and TRBJ2-7; TRBD2 is a possible D gene (6 bases). V was shortened by 2 bases and J by 4 bases, with 15 bases between the two germline ends. CDR3 size: 15 residues. From germline, CDR1 is SGHVS and CDR2 FNYEAQ. CDR3: CASSLRPGEEYEQYF. Here the CDR3 DNA reads TGTGCCAGCAGCTTAAGGCCTGGGGAGGAATACGAGCAGTACTTC.

Many counts were recorded for this clonotype. The CDR3 loop reads CASSDSTGGTAYNEQFF. In DNA form, the CDR3 reads TGTGCCAGCAGTGATTCGACCGGAGGGACGGCATACAATGAGCAGTTCTTC. This rearrangement joins TRBV25-1 to TRBJ2-1; a possible D gene is TRBD2 (6 bases). Deletions cut 3 bases from V and 4 bases from J, with 19 bases between. The CDR3 runs to 17 residues. In germline, CDR1 is MGHDK, CDR2 SYGVNS. The full variable domain, its missing parts supplied by reference TRBV25-1 and TRBJ2-1, is EADIYQTPRYLVIGTGKKITLECSQTMGHDKMYWYQQDPGMELHLIHYSYGVNSTEKGDLSSESTVSRIRTEHFPLTLESARPSHTSQYLCASSDSTGGTAYNEQFFGPGTRLTVL.

This clonotype has more than one count but fewer than ten. The V and J genes are TRBV12-3 or TRBV12-4 and TRBJ1-1; a weak D match, TRBD1 (5 bases). The V gene lost 3 bases and the J gene lost 4 bases, with 15 bases spanning the gap. There are 15 residues in the CDR3. CDR3 DNA sequence: TGTGCCAGCAGTTTTGACAGCAAAGGGGTCACTGAAGCTTTCTTT. The encoded protein is CASSFDSKGVTEAFF.

This clonotype has just one count. This chain connects TRBV6-1 to TRBJ1-5, with TRBD1 matching 10 bases. V shed 6 bases and J 4 bases; nucleotides not matched to a gene: 6. The germline CDR1 and CDR2 sequences are MNHNS and SASEGT. The CDR3 sequence is 15 residues long. CDR3 loop: CASRDRGTGNQPQHF. Written as DNA, the CDR3 is TGTGCCAGCAGGGACAGGGGGACAGGGAATCAGCCCCAGCATTTT.

This clonotype has at least ten counts. The rearrangement uses TRBV7-9 and TRBJ2-1; unclear D gene. This CDR3 has 16 residues. With 0 bases removed from V and 0 bases from J, the gap between germline ends came to 9 bases. Germline-derived CDR1 and CDR2 are SEHNR and FQNEAQ (reference sequence). The CDR3: CASSLAGLGSYNEQFF. The CDR3 nucleotides are TGTGCCAGCAGCTTAGCGGGGTTGGGCTCCTACAATGAGCAGTTCTTC.

This clonotype was counted only a few times. This chain joins TRBV7-9 and TRBJ2-7, with 10 bases fitting TRBD1. J lost 2 bases, V lost 5 bases, and 6 bases had no gene match. CDR3 size: 15 residues. Germline assignment: CDR1 SEHNR and CDR2 FQNEAQ (reference sequence). The CDR3 sequence is CASSQPGTGAYEQYF. The CDR3, as DNA: TGTGCCAGCAGCCAGCCTGGGACAGGGGCCTACGAGCAGTACTTC.

This clonotype was recorded at least ten times. V and J are TRBV12-3 or TRBV12-4 and TRBJ2-1, with 8 bases lining up with TRBD2. This CDR3 has 15 amino acids. The ends lost 3 bases at V and 2 bases at J; junction bases unmatched: 3. For the CDR3, the DNA is TGTGCCAGCAGTTTTTCGGGGGGGGCCTACAATGAGCAGTTCTTC. As protein: CASSFSGGAYNEQFF.

This clonotype was picked up a small number of times. The rearrangement joins TRBV12-3 or TRBV12-4 to TRBJ1-1; possible D gene TRBD1, 6 bases. V lost 3 bases and J lost 4, with 12 bases in between. This CDR3 contains 14 residues. The CDR3: CASSFSEGGTEAFF. CDR3 nucleotides: TGTGCCAGCAGTTTTTCCGAAGGGGGCACTGAAGCTTTCTTT.

This clonotype was detected only once. J is TRBJ1-4 and V is TRBV28; 8 bases match TRBD1. CDR1 MDHEN and CDR2 SYDVKM come from the germline V gene. The length of the CDR3 is 15 residues. Losses at the gene ends were 6 bases for V and 9 bases for J; bases not matched to a gene: 12. The CDR3 reads CASSGFETGVQKLFF. The DNA for the CDR3 is TGTGCCAGCAGCGGGTTCGAGACAGGGGTTCAAAAACTGTTTTTT.

The gene calls are TRBV28 and TRBJ2-1; TRBD2 might be the D (6 bases). The V gene lost 2 bases and the J gene lost 12 bases, with 14 bases spanning the gap. From germline, CDR1 is MDHEN and CDR2 SYDVKM. The CDR3 is 13 residues long. In DNA, the CDR3 is TGTGCCAGCAGTTTACAGGGAGGTATCGTGCAGTTCTTC. It codes for CASSLQGGIVQFF.

V gene TRBV7-2 combines with J gene TRBJ2-5, with 7 positions matching TRBD2. Looked up from germline, CDR1 is SGHTA and CDR2 is FQGNSA. V was pared by 1 base and J by 2 bases, with 7 bases of the junction left unmatched. This CDR3 spans 16 amino acids. CDR3 residues: CASSLGNGGSQETQYF. As DNA, the CDR3 is TGTGCCAGCAGCTTAGGTAACGGGGGGAGTCAAGAGACCCAGTACTTC.

This clonotype was observed a few times. This chain connects TRBV7-2 to TRBJ2-2; TRBD2 is a possible D gene (5 bases). The CDR3 is 13 amino acids. Germline CDR1 and CDR2: SGHTA and FQGNSA. V shed 5 bases and J shed 7 bases, with 11 bases lying between them. The DNA for the CDR3 is TGTGCCAGCAGCCCTGAGAGGGACGGGGAGCTGTTTTTT. This codes for CASSPERDGELFF.

V gene TRBV15 combines with J gene TRBJ2-5, with a possible D match to TRBD1 (6 bases). CDR1 LNHNV and CDR2 YYDKDF come from the germline V gene (reference sequence). The CDR3 runs 14 residues. Trimming cost V 1 base and J 3 bases, with 9 bases left between them. CDR3 region: CATSRAAGEETQYF. The DNA for the CDR3 is TGTGCCACCAGCAGAGCCGCAGGGGAAGAGACCCAGTACTTC.

The genes are TRBV7-2 and TRBJ1-2, with unresolved D. The germline gives CDR1 SGHTA, CDR2 FQGNSA. The CDR3 has 15 amino acids. Trimming pared 5 bases from V and 0 bases from J, leaving 13 bases between. The CDR3 sequence: CASSARTVSNYGYTF. The CDR3 coding sequence is TGTGCCAGCAGCGCCAGGACGGTTTCTAACTATGGCTACACCTTC.

The chain uses TRBV5-5 and TRBJ2-1, with D unresolved. The CDR3 runs 14 residues. Trimming left V 0 bases short and J 7 bases short, with 11 bases between. Germline V gene sequence: CDR1 SGHKS, CDR2 YYEKEE (reference sequence). This CDR3 is CASSLAYSENEQFF. CDR3 nucleotide sequence: TGTGCCAGCAGCTTGGCCTACTCGGAGAATGAGCAGTTCTTC.

This rearrangement joins TRBV5-1 to TRBJ2-7; TRBD1 matches 7 bases. Germline V gene sequence: CDR1 SGHRS, CDR2 YFSETQ. J lost 0 bases, V lost 4 bases, and 4 bases had no gene match. CDR3 length: 14 residues. Here the CDR3 reads CASSIGDSSYEQYF. Here the CDR3 DNA reads TGCGCCAGCAGCATTGGGGACAGCTCCTACGAGCAGTACTTC.

This clonotype was recorded many times. The chain joins TRBV6-1 to TRBJ1-3; 7 nucleotides line up with TRBD1. Germline assignment: CDR1 MNHNS and CDR2 SASEGT. The CDR3 extends over 15 amino acids. V shed 7 bases and J 0 bases; nucleotides not matched to a gene: 6. This CDR3 is CASTRTGDSGNTIYF. The CDR3 coding sequence is TGTGCCAGCACCAGGACAGGCGACTCTGGAAACACCATATATTTT.